This T cell receptor (beta chain) derives from a study of T cells in Graves' hyperthyroidism and ophthalmopathy. PBMCs stemmed from approximately 9.1 ml fresh peripheral blood. CDR1 MNHEY and CDR2 SVGEGT come from the germline V gene. This CDR3 is 18 amino acids long. Trimming took off 2 bases at V and 0 bases at J, with 20 bases between the two ends. There were TCR beta CDR3 regions amplified from RNA transcripts. First-round RT-PCR of the TCR CDR3 relied on the HTBI primer set. In TCRdb, the multiplex PCR reads were re-called with MiXCR into one record per CDR3 protein. The table has over 250,000 distinct CDR3 sequences, about 25% seen once. This clonotype has at least ten counts.

Sequenced input: blood. The chain carries TRBV6-2 or TRBV6-3 and TRBJ2-7; D gene unclear. This receptor was obtained from a man aged 35-49 years with Graves' hyperthyroidism that later progressed to Graves' ophthalmopathy. CDR3 loop: CASSYRHSAYFSSYEQYF. The CDR3 nucleotides read TGTGCCAGCAGTTACCGACATTCCGCCTACTTCAGCTCCTACGAGCAGTACTTC.